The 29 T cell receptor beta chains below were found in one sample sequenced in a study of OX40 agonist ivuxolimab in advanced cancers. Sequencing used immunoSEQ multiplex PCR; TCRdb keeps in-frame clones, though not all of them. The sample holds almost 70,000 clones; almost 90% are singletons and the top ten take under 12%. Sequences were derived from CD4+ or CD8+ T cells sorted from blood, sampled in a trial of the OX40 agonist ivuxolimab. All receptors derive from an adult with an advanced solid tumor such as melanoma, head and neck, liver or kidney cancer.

The DNA for the CDR3 is TGTGCCAGCAGTTTAGGAGGGACAGGGTCCTACGAGCAGTACTTC. Its protein is CASSLGGTGSYEQYF. This rearrangement joins TRBV28 to TRBJ2-7; 9 bases fit TRBD1. Germline trimming cut 2 bases from V and 1 base from J; bases unmatched to any gene: 3. The CDR3 sequence is 15 residues long. Germline-derived CDR1 and CDR2 are MDHEN and SYDVKM.

CDR3 residues: CATTPRSYTNYGYTF. DNA of the CDR3: TGTGCCACTACGCCAAGGTCCTACACTAACTATGGCTACACCTTC. The V and J genes are TRBV7-9 and TRBJ1-2; D remains unclear. The CDR3 is made up of 15 amino acids. Trimming pared 10 bases from V and 0 bases from J, leaving 18 bases between. Germline loops: CDR1 SEHNR, CDR2 FQNEAQ (reference sequence).

For the CDR3, the DNA is TGTGCCAGCAGCTTAGGGCGGCGGGAGACCCAGTACTTC. Translated: CASSLGRRETQYF. The chain is built from TRBV7-2 and TRBJ2-5; D not certain. The germline CDR1 and CDR2 sequences are SGHTA and FQGNSA. CDR3 length equals 13 residues. With 1 base removed from V and 5 bases from J, the gap between germline ends came to 8 bases.

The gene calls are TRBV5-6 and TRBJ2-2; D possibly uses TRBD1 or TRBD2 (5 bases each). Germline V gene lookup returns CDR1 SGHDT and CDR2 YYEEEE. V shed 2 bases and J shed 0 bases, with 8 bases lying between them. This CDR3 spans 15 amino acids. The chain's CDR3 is CASSFGATNTGELFF. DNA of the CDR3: TGTGCCAGCAGCTTCGGGGCCACGAACACCGGGGAGCTGTTTTTT.

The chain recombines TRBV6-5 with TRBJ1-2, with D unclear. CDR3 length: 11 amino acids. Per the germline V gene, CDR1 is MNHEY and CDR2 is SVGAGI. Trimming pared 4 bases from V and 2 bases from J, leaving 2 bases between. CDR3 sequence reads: CASSSNYGYTF. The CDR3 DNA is TGTGCCAGCAGTTCGAACTATGGCTACACCTTC.

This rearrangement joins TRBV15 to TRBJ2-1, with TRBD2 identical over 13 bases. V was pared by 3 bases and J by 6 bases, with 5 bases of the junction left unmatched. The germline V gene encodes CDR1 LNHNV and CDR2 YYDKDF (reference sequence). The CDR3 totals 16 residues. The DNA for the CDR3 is TGTGCCACCAGCAGGCGGACTAGCGGGAGTATCAATGAGCAGTTCTTC. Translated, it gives CATSRRTSGSINEQFF. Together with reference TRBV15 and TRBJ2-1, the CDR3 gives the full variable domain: DAMVIQNPRYQVTQFGKPVTLSCSQTLNHNVMYWYQQKSSQAPKLLFHYYDKDFNNEADTPDNFQSRRPNTSFCFLDIRSPGLGDTAMYLCATSRRTSGSINEQFFGPGTRLTVL.

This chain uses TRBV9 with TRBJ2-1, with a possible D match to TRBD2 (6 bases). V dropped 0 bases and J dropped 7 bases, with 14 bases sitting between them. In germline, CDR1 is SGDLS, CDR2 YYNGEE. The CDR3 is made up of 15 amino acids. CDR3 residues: CASSVAGGPWNEQFF. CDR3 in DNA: TGTGCCAGCAGCGTAGCAGGAGGGCCATGGAATGAGCAGTTCTTC. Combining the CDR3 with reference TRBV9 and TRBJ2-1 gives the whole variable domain DSGVTQTPKHLITATGQRVTLRCSPRSGDLSVYWYQQSLDQGLQFLIQYYNGEERAKGNILERFSAQQFPDLHSELNLSSLELGDSALYFCASSVAGGPWNEQFFGPGTRLTVL.

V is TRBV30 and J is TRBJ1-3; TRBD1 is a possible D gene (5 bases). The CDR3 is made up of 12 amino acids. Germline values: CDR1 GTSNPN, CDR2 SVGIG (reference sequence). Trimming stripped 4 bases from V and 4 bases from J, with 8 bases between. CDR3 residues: CAWKGAGNTIYF. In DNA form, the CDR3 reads TGTGCCTGGAAAGGGGCGGGAAACACCATATATTTT.

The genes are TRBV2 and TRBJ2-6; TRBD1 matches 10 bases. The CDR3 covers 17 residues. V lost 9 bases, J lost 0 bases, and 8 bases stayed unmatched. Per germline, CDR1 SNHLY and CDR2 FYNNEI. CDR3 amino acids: CASDGWTGGSGANVLTF. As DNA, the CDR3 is TGTGCCAGTGACGGCTGGACAGGGGGCTCTGGGGCCAACGTCCTGACTTTC. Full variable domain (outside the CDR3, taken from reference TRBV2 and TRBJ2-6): EPEVTQTPSHQVTQMGQEVILRCVPISNHLYFYWYRQILGQKVEFLVSFYNNEISEKSEIFDDQFSVERPDGSNFTLKIRSTKLEDSAMYFCASDGWTGGSGANVLTFGAGSRLTVL.

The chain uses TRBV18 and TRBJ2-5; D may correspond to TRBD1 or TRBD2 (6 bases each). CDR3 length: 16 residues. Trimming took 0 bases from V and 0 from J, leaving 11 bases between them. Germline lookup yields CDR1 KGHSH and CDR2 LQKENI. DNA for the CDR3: TGTGCCAGCTCACCACCGGGGGCGGGGTACCAAGAGACCCAGTACTTC. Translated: CASSPPGAGYQETQYF.

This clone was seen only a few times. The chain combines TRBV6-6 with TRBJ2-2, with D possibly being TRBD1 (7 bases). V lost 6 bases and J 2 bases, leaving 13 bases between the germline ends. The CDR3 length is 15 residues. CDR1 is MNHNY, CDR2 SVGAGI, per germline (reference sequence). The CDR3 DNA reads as TGTGCCAGCAGGCGGGGACAGAGAAACACCGGGGAGCTGTTTTTT. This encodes CASRRGQRNTGELFF.

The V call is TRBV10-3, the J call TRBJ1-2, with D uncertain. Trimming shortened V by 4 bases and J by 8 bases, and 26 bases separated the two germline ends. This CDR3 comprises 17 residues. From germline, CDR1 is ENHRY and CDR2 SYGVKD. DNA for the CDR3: TGTGCCATCAGTGGGGCCTTGGGCCAATCAAGACCTATGGGCTACACCTTC. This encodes CAISGALGQSRPMGYTF.

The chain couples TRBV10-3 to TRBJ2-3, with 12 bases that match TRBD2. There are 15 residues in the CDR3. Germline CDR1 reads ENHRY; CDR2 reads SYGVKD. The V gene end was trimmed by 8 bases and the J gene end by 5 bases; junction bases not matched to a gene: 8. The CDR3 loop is CAIQQTSGRQDTQYF. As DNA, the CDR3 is TGTGCCATCCAGCAGACTAGCGGGAGACAAGATACGCAGTATTTT.

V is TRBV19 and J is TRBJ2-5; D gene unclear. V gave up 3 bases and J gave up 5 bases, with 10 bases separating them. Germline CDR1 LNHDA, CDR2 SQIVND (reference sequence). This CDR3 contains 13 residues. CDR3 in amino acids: CASSILDQETQYF. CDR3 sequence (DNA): TGTGCCAGTAGTATTCTAGATCAGGAGACCCAGTACTTC.

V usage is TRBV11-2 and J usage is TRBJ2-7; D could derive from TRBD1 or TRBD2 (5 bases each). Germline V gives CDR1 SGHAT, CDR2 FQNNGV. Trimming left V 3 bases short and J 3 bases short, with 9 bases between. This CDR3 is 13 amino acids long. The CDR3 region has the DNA TGTGCCAGCAGCTTTGGGGGTCACTACGAGCAGTACTTC. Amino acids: CASSFGGHYEQYF.

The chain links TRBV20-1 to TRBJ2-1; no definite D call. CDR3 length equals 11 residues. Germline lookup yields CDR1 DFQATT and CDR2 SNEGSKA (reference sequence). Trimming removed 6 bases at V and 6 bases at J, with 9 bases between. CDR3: CSAERSNEQFF. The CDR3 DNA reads TGCAGTGCCGAACGGTCCAATGAGCAGTTCTTC.

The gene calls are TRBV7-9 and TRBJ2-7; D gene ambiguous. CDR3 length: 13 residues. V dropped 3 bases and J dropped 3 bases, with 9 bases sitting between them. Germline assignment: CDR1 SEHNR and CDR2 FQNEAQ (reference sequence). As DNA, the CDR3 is TGTGCCAGCAGCTTGGGCAGCAACTACGAGCAGTACTTC. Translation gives CASSLGSNYEQYF. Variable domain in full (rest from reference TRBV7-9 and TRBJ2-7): DTGVSQNPRHKITKRGQNVTFRCDPISEHNRLYWYRQTLGQGPEFLTYFQNEAQLEKSRLLSDRFSAERPKGSFSTLEIQRTEQGDSAMYLCASSLGSNYEQYFGPGTRLTVT.

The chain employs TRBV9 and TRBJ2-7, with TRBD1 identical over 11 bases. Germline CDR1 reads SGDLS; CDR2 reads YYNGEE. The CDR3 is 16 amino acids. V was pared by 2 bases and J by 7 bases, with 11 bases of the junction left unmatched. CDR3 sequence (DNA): TGTGCCAGCAGCGTCCGGGACGGACAGGGGGCCGGGGAGCAGTACTTC. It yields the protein CASSVRDGQGAGEQYF.

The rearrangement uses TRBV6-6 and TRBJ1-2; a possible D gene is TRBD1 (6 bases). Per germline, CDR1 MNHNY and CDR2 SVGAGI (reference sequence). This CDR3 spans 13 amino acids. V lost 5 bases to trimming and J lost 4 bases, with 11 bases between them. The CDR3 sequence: CASSNLDSYGYTF. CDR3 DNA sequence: TGTGCCAGCAGTAACCTGGACAGCTATGGCTACACCTTC.

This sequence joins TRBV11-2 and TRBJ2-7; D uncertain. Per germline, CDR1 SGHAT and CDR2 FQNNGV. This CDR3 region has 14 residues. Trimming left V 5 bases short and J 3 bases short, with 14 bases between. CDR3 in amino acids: CASSPLGTHYEQYF. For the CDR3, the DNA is TGTGCCAGCAGCCCCCTGGGTACCCACTACGAGCAGTACTTC.

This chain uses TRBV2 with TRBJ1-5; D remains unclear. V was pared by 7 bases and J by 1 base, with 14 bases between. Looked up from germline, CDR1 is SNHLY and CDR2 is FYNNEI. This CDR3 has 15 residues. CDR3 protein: CASTLDVRSNQPQHF. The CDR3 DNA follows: TGTGCCAGCACCCTCGACGTGAGAAGCAATCAGCCCCAGCATTTT. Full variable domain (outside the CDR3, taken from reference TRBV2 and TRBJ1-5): EPEVTQTPSHQVTQMGQEVILRCVPISNHLYFYWYRQILGQKVEFLVSFYNNEISEKSEIFDDQFSVERPDGSNFTLKIRSTKLEDSAMYFCASTLDVRSNQPQHFGDGTRLSIL.

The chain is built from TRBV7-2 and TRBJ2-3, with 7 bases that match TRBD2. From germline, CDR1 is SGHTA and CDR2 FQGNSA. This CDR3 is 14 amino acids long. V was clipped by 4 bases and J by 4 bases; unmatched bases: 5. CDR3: CASSSGGSADTQYF. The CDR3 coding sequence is TGTGCCAGCAGCTCAGGCGGGAGCGCAGATACGCAGTATTTT.

The DNA for the CDR3 is TGTGCCAGTAGTAGCAGGGGGCGACTACCCTACGAGCAGTACTTC. Protein sequence: CASSSRGRLPYEQYF. V and J are TRBV19 and TRBJ2-7; TRBD1 matches at 8 bases. Trimming removed 4 bases from V and 2 bases from J; junction bases left unmatched: 7. The V gene's germline CDR1 is LNHDA and CDR2 SQIVND (reference sequence). The CDR3 contains 15 residues. Together with reference TRBV19 and TRBJ2-7, the CDR3 gives the full variable domain: DGGITQSPKYLFRKEGQNVTLSCEQNLNHDAMYWYRQDPGQGLRLIYYSQIVNDFQKGDIAEGYSVSREKKESFPLTVTSAQKNPTAFYLCASSSRGRLPYEQYFGPGTRLTVT.

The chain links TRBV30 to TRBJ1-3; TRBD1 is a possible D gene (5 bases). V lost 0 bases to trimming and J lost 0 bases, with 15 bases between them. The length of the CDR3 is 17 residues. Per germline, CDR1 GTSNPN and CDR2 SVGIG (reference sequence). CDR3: CAWSVLGVGFSGNTIYF. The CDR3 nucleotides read TGTGCCTGGAGTGTATTGGGGGTCGGCTTCTCTGGAAACACCATATATTTT.

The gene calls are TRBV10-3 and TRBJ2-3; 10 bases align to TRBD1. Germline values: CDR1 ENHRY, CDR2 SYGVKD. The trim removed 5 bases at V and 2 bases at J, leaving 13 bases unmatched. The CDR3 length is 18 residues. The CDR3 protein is CAISTGTGASGLTDTQYF. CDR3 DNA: TGTGCCATCAGTACCGGGACAGGGGCTTCGGGGCTCACAGATACGCAGTATTTT.

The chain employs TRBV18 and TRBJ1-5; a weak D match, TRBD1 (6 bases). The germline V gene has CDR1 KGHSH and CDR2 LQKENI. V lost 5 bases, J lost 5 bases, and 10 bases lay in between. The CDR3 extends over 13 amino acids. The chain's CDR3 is CASSRTEDQPQHF. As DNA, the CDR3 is TGTGCCAGCTCAAGGACAGAGGATCAGCCCCAGCATTTT.

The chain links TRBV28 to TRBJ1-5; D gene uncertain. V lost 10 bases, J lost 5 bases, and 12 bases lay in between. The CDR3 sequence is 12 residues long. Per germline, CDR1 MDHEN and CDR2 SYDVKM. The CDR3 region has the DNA TGTGCCACCGAAACTCAGTATCAGCCCCAGCATTTT. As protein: CATETQYQPQHF.

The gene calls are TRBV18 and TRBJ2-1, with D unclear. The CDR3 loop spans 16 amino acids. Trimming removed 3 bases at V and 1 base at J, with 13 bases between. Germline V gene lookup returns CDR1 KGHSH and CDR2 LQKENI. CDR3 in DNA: TGTGCCAGCTCACCTGAAGTGTCTGGGTCCTACAATGAGCAGTTCTTC. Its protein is CASSPEVSGSYNEQFF.

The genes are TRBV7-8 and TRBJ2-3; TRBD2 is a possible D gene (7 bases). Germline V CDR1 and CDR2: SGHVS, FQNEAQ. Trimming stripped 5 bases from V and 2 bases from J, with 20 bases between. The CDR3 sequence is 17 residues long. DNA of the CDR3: TGTGCCAGCAGCGGGGGGAGGGGGACGCCAGTCACAGATACGCAGTATTTT. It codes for CASSGGRGTPVTDTQYF.